The present entry profiles one T cell receptor beta chain with its context. Its antigen is currently unknown. The CDR3 has 15 amino acids. V was pared by 2 bases and J by 4 bases, with 12 bases between. Germline values: CDR1 SGHDN, CDR2 FVKESK. This specimen comes from a study of cytomegalovirus exposure and HLA in healthy donors. Study summary: A previous analysis identified 100 million or so unique TCR beta sequences derived from roughly 180 million T cells.

Study findings and constraints: Being productive about 90% or about 30% of the time was typical of most TCR beta V segments in an earlier analysis.

The PCR ran on 60 Vbeta and 13 Jbeta primers. Generated by immunoSEQ multiplex PCR, the TCRdb table keeps only in-frame clones and is missing some. The data hold 110,000 to 150,000 clones, with about four fifths observed a single time. The chain joins TRBV14 to TRBJ1-3; a weak D match, TRBD1 (6 bases). This TCR was recovered from a woman between 40 and 50 years old in good health and CMV-seropositive. Material: PBMCs. CDR3 nucleotide sequence: TGTGCCAGCAGCCAAATGGGGGCGACGGGAAACACCATATATTTT. Protein: CASSQMGATGNTIYF.